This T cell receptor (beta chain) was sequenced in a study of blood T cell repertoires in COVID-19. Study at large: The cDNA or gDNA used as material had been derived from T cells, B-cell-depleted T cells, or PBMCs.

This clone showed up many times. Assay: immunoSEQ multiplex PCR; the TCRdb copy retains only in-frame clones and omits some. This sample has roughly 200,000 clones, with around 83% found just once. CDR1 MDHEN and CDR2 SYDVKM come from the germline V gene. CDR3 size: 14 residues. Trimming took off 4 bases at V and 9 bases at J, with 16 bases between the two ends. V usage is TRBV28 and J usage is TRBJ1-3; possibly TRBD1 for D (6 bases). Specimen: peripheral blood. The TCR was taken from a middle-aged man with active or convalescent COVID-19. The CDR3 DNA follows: TGTGCCAGCAGTTCGTTCCGGGGGGCGAGCACCATATATTTT. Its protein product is CASSSFRGASTIYF.